The 14 T cell receptor beta chains below were found in one sample sequenced in a study of technical replicates of blood from several donors. Assay: immunoSEQ multiplex PCR; the TCRdb copy retains only in-frame clones and omits some. The sample records roughly 60,000 clones, approximately 89% being singletons. Sequencing used PBMCs. These receptors were taken from a human donor in good health. Some clones in this sample may be carry-over from other donors' samples.

This rearrangement joins TRBV13 to TRBJ1-3; a weak D match, TRBD1 (5 bases). CDR1 is PRHDT and CDR2 is FYEKMQ in the germline V gene (reference sequence). The CDR3 loop spans 13 amino acids. Trimming shortened V by 8 bases and J by 2 bases, and 10 bases separated the two germline ends. DNA for the CDR3: TGTGCCAGCTCTGGGGGGACTGGAAACACCATATATTTT. Residues: CASSGGTGNTIYF.

The count of this clone is one. The chain joins TRBV5-1 to TRBJ2-3, with 8 bases lining up with TRBD2. The junction had 7 bases not matched to a gene; V was cut back by 3 bases and J by 13 bases. CDR1 and CDR2 (germline): SGHRS, YFSETQ. The CDR3 is 12 residues long. The CDR3 is CASSWDWREEYF. The CDR3 nucleotides read TGCGCCAGCAGCTGGGACTGGCGGGAGGAGTATTTT. The full variable domain, in which reference TRBV5-1 and TRBJ2-3 provide the parts outside the CDR3, is KAGVTQTPRYLIKTRGQQVTLSCSPISGHRSVSWYQQTPGQGLQFLFEYFSETQRNKGNFPGRFSGRQFSNSRSEMNVSTLELGDSALYLCASSWDWREEYFGPGTRLTVL.

This chain uses TRBV13 with TRBJ2-7; 8 bases align to TRBD1. The CDR3 runs 16 residues. V shed 0 bases, J shed 1 base, and the junction held 5 bases outside the gene matches. CDR1 is PRHDT, CDR2 FYEKMQ, per germline (reference sequence). This CDR3 is CASSLGQGTGSYEQYF. CDR3 coding DNA: TGTGCCAGCAGCTTAGGACAGGGGACAGGTTCCTACGAGCAGTACTTC.

The J gene is TRBJ1-2, the V gene TRBV6-5, with a weak D call TRBD1 (6 bases). CDR1 and CDR2 from the germline V gene are MNHEY and SVGAGI. V lost 2 bases to trimming and J lost 1 base, with 8 bases between them. This CDR3 spans 14 amino acids. The CDR3 DNA reads as TGTGCCAGCAGTTACGCACAGGGTAACTATGGCTACACCTTC. It is translated as CASSYAQGNYGYTF.

J is TRBJ2-1 and V is TRBV19, with 8 nucleotides matching TRBD2. J gave up 4 bases and V 3 bases, and 2 bases lay outside the gene matches. In germline, CDR1 is LNHDA, CDR2 SQIVND (reference sequence). CDR3 length equals 14 residues. CDR3 residues: CASSIQRGYNEQFF. CDR3 bases: TGTGCCAGTAGTATCCAGCGGGGGTACAATGAGCAGTTCTTC.

The chain combines TRBV13 with TRBJ2-5; D unclear. The V end was cut by 5 bases, the J end by 5 bases, with 15 bases between. CDR1 and CDR2 from the germline V gene are PRHDT and FYEKMQ (reference sequence). CDR3 size: 14 residues. CDR3 amino acids: CASSPIGRMETQYF. CDR3 nucleotide sequence: TGTGCCAGCAGCCCAATTGGGCGTATGGAGACCCAGTACTTC.

The chain uses TRBV29-1 and TRBJ1-2; D is ambiguous. The ends were cut back, 3 bases at V and 0 bases at J, with 5 bases in the middle. Per the germline V gene, CDR1 is SQVTM and CDR2 is ANQGSEA. The CDR3 is 12 residues long. The CDR3, as DNA: TGCAGCGTTGATGCAGCTAACTATGGCTACACCTTC. The encoded protein is CSVDAANYGYTF.

This chain links TRBV2 with TRBJ2-7, with D perhaps TRBD1 (6 bases). V was shortened by 6 bases and J by 4 bases, with 13 bases between the two germline ends. This CDR3 is 13 amino acids long. Germline V gene sequence: CDR1 SNHLY, CDR2 FYNNEI. The DNA for the CDR3 is TGTGCCAGCAGGCCGGGACACGGATACGAGCAGTACTTC. It is translated as CASRPGHGYEQYF. Based on the CDR3 plus reference TRBV2 and TRBJ2-7, the full variable domain is EPEVTQTPSHQVTQMGQEVILRCVPISNHLYFYWYRQILGQKVEFLVSFYNNEISEKSEIFDDQFSVERPDGSNFTLKIRSTKLEDSAMYFCASRPGHGYEQYFGPGTRLTVT.

CDR3 sequence (DNA): TGTGCCAGCTCACCCAGTTTGTTCAGGGCCGGCGGGGAGCTGTTTTTT. Its protein product is CASSPSLFRAGGELFF. The V call is TRBV18, the J call TRBJ2-2; possibly TRBD1 for D (5 bases). The CDR3 sequence is 16 residues long. V lost 3 bases, J lost 7 bases, and 18 bases lay in between. Germline CDR1 KGHSH, CDR2 LQKENI.

The chain uses TRBV6-5 and TRBJ1-5, with unresolved D. Germline loops: CDR1 MNHEY, CDR2 SVGAGI. V was trimmed by 4 bases and J by 0 bases, leaving 4 bases between them. The CDR3 length is 13 residues. The CDR3 spells CASSLDSNQPQHF. The CDR3 bases are TGTGCCAGCAGTTTAGATAGCAATCAGCCCCAGCATTTT.

This clone has only one observation. The chain is built from TRBV9 and TRBJ2-1; D unclear. Trimming left V 4 bases short and J 7 bases short, with 15 bases between. The CDR3 runs 14 residues. Germline CDR1 SGDLS, CDR2 YYNGEE. The CDR3: CASSSYGQLNEQFF. CDR3 nucleotides: TGTGCCAGCAGCTCTTATGGGCAGCTAAATGAGCAGTTCTTC.

The chain is built from TRBV6-4 and TRBJ1-1, with unresolved D. With 6 bases removed from V and 2 bases from J, the gap between germline ends came to 10 bases. CDR1 MRHNA and CDR2 SNTAGT come from the germline V gene. The CDR3 has 13 residues. In DNA, the CDR3 is TGTGCCAGCAGCCTCCAGGCCAACACTGAAGCTTTCTTT. Its translation is CASSLQANTEAFF.

The rearrangement links TRBV6-6 to TRBJ2-2; D is possibly TRBD1 (6 bases). Deletions cut 6 bases from V and 7 bases from J, with 15 bases between. The CDR3 runs 14 residues. CDR1 is MNHNY and CDR2 is SVGAGI in the germline V gene (reference sequence). The CDR3 here is CASRRAGVSGELFF. In DNA form, the CDR3 reads TGTGCCAGCAGGCGAGCAGGGGTTAGCGGGGAGCTGTTTTTT.

The rearrangement uses TRBV5-4 and TRBJ2-4; TRBD2 matches at 14 bases. The germline gives CDR1 SGHNT, CDR2 YYREEE (reference sequence). V shed 4 bases and J 8 bases; nucleotides not matched to a gene: 17. The CDR3 spans 19 residues. CDR3 sequence reads: CASSLRQQTSGGATHIQYF. CDR3 in DNA: TGTGCCAGCAGCCTAAGACAGCAGACTAGCGGGGGGGCTACTCACATTCAGTACTTC.